This T cell receptor (beta chain) was captured by sequencing in a study of T cells after somatic rescue of genetic block. Data came from immunoSEQ multiplex PCR; TCRdb stores just in-frame clones and leaves some out. In the table there are 9,500 to 15,000 clones, around 70% of which are singletons. Deletions cut 2 bases from V and 1 base from J, with 11 bases between. This CDR3 spans 15 amino acids. The germline V gene encodes CDR1 KGHSH and CDR2 LQKENI. The V and J genes are TRBV18 and TRBJ1-1, with D uncertain. The TCR sequence derives from a boy younger than 18. The sequenced sample was peripheral blood mononuclear cells (PBMCs). CDR3 residues: CASSPSYRGNTEAFF. In nucleotides, the CDR3 is TGTGCCAGCTCACCATCTTATCGGGGGAACACTGAAGCTTTCTTT.